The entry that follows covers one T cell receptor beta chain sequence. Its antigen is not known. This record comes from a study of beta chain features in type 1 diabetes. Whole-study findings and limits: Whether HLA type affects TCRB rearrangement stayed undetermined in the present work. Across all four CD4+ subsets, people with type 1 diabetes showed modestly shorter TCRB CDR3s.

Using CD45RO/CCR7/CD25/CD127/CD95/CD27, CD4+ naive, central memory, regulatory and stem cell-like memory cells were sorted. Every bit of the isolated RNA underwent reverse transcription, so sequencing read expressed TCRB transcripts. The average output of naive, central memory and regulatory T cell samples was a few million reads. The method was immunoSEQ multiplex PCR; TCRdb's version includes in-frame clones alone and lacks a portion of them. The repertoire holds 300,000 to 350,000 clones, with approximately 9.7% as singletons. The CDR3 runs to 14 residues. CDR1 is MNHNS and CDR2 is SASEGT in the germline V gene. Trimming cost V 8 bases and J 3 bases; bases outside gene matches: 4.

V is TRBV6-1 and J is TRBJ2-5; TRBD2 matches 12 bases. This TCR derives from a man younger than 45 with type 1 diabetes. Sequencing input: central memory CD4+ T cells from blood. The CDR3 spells CASGLAGTKETQYF. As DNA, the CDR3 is TGTGCCAGCGGACTAGCGGGGACTAAAGAGACCCAGTACTTC.